This TCR beta chain appears in the sequencing data of a study of blood T cell repertoires in COVID-19. V lost 1 base and J lost 4, with 17 bases in between. The CDR3 is made up of 16 amino acids. The germline V gene has CDR1 SGHVS and CDR2 FQNEAQ. Source study methods: Reference gene primer amplification in the assay estimated nucleated cell counts. The protocol was immunoSEQ multiplex PCR, while the TCRdb copy is restricted to in-frame clones and leaves out a portion. Clone size and V and J calls were adopted from that table, with D and trimming inferred from the DNA. The repertoire includes about 150,000 clones, approximately 90% of them detected once, and about 4.7% sits in the top ten.

The sequence was obtained from a human donor in a cohort sampled during active COVID-19. Sequencing used peripheral blood. The chain combines TRBV7-8 with TRBJ2-7, with a tentative D call TRBD2 (7 bases). Here the CDR3 reads CASSLDPAGEGYEQYF. CDR3 in DNA: TGTGCCAGCAGCTTAGATCCGGCAGGGGAGGGATACGAGCAGTACTTC.